This TCR beta chain is from a study of regulatory T cells in long-lasting Graves disease. The CDR3 covers 15 residues. CDR1 and CDR2 (germline): SGHAT, FQDESV (reference sequence). V lost 5 bases and J lost 8; bases outside the gene matches: 7. Sequencing libraries for TCR beta were prepared with iRepertoire HTBI primers and Arm-PCR of CDR3 regions. Via MiXCR, TCRdb re-called the multiplex PCR reads, giving one row per CDR3 protein. The table lists a few hundred thousand distinct CDR3 sequences, roughly 15% of them singletons. Notes on the study in general: TRBV28, TRBJ1-2 and TRBJ2-5 were favored in persistent disease.

There are many counts of this clonotype. Its target is unknown. Specified time point: newly diagnosed GD, antithyroid drugs for less than 3 months. PBMC-derived RNA was used for the TCR library. These records were also assigned to another study, of T cells in Graves' hyperthyroidism and ophthalmopathy. From that paper: Clinical symptoms, serum thyroxine, TRAb, thyroid ultrasound and orbital computed tomography established diagnosis. The HTBI primer set drove a first-round RT-PCR of the TCR CDR3.

The receptor was derived from a woman aged 18-30 years with Graves disease. The chain couples TRBV11-1 to TRBJ2-1; 12 bases map to TRBD2. The material was peripheral blood mononuclear cells (PBMCs), obtained at new diagnosis, from a patient treated with antithyroid drugs. The DNA of the CDR3 is TGTGCCAGCAGCCGCGCACTAGCGGGAGGCTATGAGCAGTTCTTC. This sequence encodes CASSRALAGGYEQFF.